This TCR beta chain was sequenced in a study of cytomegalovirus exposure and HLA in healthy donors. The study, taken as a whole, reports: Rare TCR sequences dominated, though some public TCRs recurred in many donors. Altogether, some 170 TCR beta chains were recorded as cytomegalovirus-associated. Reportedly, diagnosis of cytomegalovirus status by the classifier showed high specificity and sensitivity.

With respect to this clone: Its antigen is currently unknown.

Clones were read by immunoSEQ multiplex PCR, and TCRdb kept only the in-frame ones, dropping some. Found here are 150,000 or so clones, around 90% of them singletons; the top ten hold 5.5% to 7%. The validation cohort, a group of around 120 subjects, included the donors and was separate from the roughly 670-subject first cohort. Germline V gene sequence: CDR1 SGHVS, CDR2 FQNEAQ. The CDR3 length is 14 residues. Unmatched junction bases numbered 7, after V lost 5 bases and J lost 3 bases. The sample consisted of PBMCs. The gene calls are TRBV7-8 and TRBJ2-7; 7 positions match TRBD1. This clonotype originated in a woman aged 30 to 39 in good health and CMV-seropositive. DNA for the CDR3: TGTGCCAGCAGCGTAGGGGGCGGTAGCTACGAGCAGTACTTC. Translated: CASSVGGGSYEQYF.